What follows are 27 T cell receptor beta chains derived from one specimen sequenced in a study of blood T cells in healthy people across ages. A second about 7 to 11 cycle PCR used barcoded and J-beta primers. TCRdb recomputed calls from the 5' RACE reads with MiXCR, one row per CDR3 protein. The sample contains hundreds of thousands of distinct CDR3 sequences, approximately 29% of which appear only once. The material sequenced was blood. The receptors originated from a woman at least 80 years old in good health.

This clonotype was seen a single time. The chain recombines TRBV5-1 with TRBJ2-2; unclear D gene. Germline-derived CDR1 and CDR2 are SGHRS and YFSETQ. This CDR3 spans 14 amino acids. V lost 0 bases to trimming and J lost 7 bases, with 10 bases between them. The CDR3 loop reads CASSLGRLDGELFF. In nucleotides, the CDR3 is TGCGCCAGCAGCTTGGGCCGTTTGGACGGGGAGCTGTTTTTT.

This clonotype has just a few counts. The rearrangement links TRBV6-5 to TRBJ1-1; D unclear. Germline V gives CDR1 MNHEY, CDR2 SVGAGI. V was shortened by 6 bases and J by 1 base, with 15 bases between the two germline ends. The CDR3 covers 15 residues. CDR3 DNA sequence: TGTGCCAGCAGACGGGGTTTCCGTACGAACACTGAAGCTTTCTTT. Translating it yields CASRRGFRTNTEAFF.

DNA for the CDR3: TGTGCCACCAGTCGTTCGGGGGAAGAGACCCAGTACTTC. Translation: CATSRSGEETQYF. V usage is TRBV24-1 and J usage is TRBJ2-5; possibly TRBD2 for D (6 bases). Germline V gene sequence: CDR1 KGHDR, CDR2 SFDVKD. V was shortened by 6 bases and J by 3 bases, with 10 bases between the two germline ends. This CDR3 is built from 13 residues.

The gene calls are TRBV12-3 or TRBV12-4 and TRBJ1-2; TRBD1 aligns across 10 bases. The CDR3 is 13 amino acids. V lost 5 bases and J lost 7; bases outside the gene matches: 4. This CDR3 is CASSLRTGGGYTF. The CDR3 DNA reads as TGTGCCAGCAGTCTCCGGACAGGGGGTGGCTACACCTTC.

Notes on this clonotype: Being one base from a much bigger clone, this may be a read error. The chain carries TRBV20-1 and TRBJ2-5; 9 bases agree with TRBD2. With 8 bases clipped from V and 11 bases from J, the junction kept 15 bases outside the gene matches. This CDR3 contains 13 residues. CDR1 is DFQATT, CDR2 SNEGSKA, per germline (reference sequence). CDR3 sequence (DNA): TGCAGTCGTAGCGGGGGTCCGGGCAATGAGCAGTACTTC. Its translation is CSRSGGPGNEQYF.

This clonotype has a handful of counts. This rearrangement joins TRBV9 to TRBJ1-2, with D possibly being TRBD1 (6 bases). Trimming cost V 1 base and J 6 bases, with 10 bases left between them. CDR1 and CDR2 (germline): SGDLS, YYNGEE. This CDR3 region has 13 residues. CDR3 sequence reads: CASSVRGGDGYTF. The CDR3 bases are TGTGCCAGCAGCGTAAGAGGGGGGGATGGCTACACCTTC.

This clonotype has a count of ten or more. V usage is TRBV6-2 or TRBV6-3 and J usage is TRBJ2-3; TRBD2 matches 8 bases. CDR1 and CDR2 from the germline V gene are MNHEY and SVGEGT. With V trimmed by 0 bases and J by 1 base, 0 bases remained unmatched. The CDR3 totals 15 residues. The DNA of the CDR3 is TGTGCCAGCAGTTACTCTAGCGGGGGCACAGATACGCAGTATTTT. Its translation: CASSYSSGGTDTQYF.

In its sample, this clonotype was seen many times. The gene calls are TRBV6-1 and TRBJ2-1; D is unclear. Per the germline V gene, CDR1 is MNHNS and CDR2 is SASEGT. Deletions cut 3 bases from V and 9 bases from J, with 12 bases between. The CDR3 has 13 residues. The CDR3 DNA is TGTGCCAGCAGTGAGACGGTCTGGGGTGAGCAGTTCTTC. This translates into CASSETVWGEQFF.

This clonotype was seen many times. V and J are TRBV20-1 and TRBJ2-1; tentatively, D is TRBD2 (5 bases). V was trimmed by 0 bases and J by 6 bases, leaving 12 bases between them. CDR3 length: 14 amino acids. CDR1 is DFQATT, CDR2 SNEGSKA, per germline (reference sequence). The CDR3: CSARDRAAGNEQFF. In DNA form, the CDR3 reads TGCAGTGCTAGAGATAGGGCGGCGGGCAATGAGCAGTTCTTC.

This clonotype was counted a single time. This chain's CDR3 is CASSLSGSHNEKLFF. The CDR3 DNA follows: TGCGCCAGCAGCCTATCAGGGTCCCATAATGAAAAACTGTTTTTT. The chain employs TRBV4-3 and TRBJ1-4; D is possibly TRBD1 (5 bases). This CDR3 has 15 amino acids. The V and J ends lost 4 bases and 4 bases respectively, with 13 bases between them. Germline CDR1 and CDR2: LGHNA and YSLEER.

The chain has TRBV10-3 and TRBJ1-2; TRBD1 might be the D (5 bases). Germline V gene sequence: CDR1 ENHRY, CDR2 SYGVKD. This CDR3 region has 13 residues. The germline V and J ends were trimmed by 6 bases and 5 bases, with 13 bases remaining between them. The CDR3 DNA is TGTGCCATCAGGCAAGACAGTCCTTATGGCTACACCTTC. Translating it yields CAIRQDSPYGYTF.

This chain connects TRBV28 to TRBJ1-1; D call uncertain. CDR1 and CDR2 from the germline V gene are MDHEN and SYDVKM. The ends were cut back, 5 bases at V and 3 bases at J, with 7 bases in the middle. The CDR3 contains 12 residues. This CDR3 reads CASSVYYTEAFF. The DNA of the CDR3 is TGTGCCAGCAGTGTTTATTACACTGAAGCTTTCTTT.

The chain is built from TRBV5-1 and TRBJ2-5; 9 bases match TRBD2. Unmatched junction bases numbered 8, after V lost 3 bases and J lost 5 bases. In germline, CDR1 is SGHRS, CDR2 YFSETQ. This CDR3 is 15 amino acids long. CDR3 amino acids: CASSSPGAGGETQYF. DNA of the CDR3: TGCGCCAGCAGCTCTCCGGGAGCGGGAGGCGAGACCCAGTACTTC.

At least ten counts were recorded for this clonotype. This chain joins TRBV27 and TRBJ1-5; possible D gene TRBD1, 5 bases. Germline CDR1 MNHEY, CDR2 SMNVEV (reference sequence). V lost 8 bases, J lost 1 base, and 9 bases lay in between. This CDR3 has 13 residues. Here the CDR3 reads CASGGWSNQPQHF. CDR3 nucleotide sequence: TGTGCCAGCGGGGGGTGGAGCAATCAGCCCCAGCATTTT.

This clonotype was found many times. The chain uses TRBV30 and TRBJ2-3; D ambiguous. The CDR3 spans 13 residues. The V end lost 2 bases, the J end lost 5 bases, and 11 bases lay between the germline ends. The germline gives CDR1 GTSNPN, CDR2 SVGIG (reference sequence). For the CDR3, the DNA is TGTGCCTGGAGTCTAGGGCATCGAGATACGCAGTATTTT. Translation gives CAWSLGHRDTQYF.

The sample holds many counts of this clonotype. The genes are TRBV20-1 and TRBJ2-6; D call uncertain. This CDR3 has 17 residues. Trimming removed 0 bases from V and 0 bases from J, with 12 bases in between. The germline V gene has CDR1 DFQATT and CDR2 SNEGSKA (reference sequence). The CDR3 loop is CSARDHTEPSGANVLTF. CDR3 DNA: TGCAGTGCTAGAGATCACACGGAGCCCTCTGGGGCCAACGTCCTGACTTTC.

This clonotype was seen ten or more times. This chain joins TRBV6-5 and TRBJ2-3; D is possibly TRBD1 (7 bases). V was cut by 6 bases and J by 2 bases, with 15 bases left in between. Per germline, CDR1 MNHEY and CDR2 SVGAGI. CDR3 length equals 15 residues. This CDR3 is CASRPGDRFTDTQYF. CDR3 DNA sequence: TGTGCCAGCAGGCCGGGGGACAGATTCACAGATACGCAGTATTTT.

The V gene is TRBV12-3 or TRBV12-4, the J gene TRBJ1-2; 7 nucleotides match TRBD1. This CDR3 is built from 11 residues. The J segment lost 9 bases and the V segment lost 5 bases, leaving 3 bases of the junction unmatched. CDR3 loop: CASSNRGSYTF. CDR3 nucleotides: TGTGCCAGCAGTAACAGGGGAAGCTACACCTTC.

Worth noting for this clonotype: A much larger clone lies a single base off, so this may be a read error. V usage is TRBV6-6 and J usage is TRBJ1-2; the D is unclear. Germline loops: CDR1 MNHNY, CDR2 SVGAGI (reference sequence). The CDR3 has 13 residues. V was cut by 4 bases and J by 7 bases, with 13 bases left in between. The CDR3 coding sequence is TGTGCCAGCAGTTCCACAGCTGGGTGTGGCTACACCTTC. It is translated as CASSSTAGCGYTF.

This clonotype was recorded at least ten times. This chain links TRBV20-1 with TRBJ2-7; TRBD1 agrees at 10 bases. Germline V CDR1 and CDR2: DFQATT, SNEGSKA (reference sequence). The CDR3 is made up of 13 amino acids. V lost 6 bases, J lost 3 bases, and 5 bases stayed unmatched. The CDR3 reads CSALRTGGYEQYF. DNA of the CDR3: TGCAGTGCCCTTAGGACAGGGGGCTACGAGCAGTACTTC.

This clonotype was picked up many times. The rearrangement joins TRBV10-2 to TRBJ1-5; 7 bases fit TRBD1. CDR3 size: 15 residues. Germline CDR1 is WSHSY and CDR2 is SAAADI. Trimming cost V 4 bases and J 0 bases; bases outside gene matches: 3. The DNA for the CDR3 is TGCGCCAGCAGTGGGACAGGCTATAGCAATCAGCCCCAGCATTTT. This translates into CASSGTGYSNQPQHF.

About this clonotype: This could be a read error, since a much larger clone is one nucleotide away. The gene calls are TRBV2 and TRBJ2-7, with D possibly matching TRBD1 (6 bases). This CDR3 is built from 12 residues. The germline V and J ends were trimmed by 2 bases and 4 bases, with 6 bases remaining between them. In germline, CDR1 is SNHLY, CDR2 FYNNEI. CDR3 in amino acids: CASSERGYEQYF. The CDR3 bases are TGTGCCAGCAGTGAAAGGGGGTACGAGCAGTACTTC.

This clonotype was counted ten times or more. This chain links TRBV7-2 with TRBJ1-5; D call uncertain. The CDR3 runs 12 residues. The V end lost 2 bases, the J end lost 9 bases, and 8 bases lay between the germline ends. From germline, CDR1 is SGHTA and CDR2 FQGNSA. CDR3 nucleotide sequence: TGTGCCAGCAGCTTACCCCCCGGGCCCCAGCATTTT. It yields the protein CASSLPPGPQHF.

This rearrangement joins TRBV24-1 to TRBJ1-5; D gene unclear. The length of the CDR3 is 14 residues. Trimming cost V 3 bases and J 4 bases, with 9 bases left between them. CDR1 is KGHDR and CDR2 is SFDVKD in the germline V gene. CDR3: CATSDVGINQPQHF. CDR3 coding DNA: TGTGCCACCAGTGATGTGGGGATAAATCAGCCCCAGCATTTT.

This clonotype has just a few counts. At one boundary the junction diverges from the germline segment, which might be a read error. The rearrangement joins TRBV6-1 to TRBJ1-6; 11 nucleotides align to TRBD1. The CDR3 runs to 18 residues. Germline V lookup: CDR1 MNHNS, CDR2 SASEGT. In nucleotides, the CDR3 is TGTGCCAGCAGTCGCGGGACAGGGGGTAGCTCCTATAATCCACCCCTCCACTTT. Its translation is CASSRGTGGSSYNPPLHF.

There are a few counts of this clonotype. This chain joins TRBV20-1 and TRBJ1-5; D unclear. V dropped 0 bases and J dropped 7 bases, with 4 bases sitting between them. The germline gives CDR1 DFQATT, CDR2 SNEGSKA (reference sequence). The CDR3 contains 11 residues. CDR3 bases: TGCAGTGCTAGAGAGGGACAGCCCCAGCATTTT. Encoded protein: CSAREGQPQHF.

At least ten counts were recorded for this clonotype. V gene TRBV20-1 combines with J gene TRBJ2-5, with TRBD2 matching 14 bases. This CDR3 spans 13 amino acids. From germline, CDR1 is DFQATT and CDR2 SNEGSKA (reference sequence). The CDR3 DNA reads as TGCGGGGGACTAGCGGGGGCCGAAGAGACCCAGTACTTC. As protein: CGGLAGAEETQYF.